Listed here are 8 T cell receptor beta chains from one sample, sequenced in a study of neurological immune-mediated disorders. MiXCR, run by TCRdb on the 5' RACE reads, gives a single entry per CDR3 protein. Here the sample spans about 99,000 distinct CDR3 sequences, approximately 10% being singletons. Time point described: longitudinal time-point 3. The sequenced sample was PBMCs. Receptors were obtained from a female donor with HTLV-1-associated myelopathy (HAM/TSP).

This clonotype was detected ten times or more. The chain employs TRBV20-1 and TRBJ2-5, with TRBD2 as a possible D gene (6 bases). Germline CDR1 reads DFQATT; CDR2 reads SNEGSKA (reference sequence). The CDR3 totals 12 residues. The V end was cut by 6 bases, the J end by 4 bases, with 12 bases between. The CDR3: CSAQTSSETQYF. CDR3 DNA: TGCAGTGCGCAGACTAGTTCAGAGACCCAGTACTTC.

This clonotype was observed at least ten times. V usage is TRBV10-3 and J usage is TRBJ1-1, with 11 bases aligning to TRBD1. Trimming took 10 bases from V and 1 from J; bases not matched to a gene: 11. Germline CDR1 reads ENHRY; CDR2 reads SYGVKD. CDR3 length: 16 amino acids. CDR3 sequence (DNA): TGTGCCACCTCAGTCGGGACAGGGGGGCCGAACACTGAAGCTTTCTTT. Its translation is CATSVGTGGPNTEAFF.

In this sample, this clonotype turned up many times. The chain uses TRBV27 and TRBJ1-5, with TRBD1 matching 7 bases. Trimming removed 4 bases from V and 4 bases from J; junction bases left unmatched: 4. The germline CDR1 and CDR2 sequences are MNHEY and SMNVEV (reference sequence). CDR3 length: 14 residues. The CDR3 region is CASSSRTGNQPQHF. For the CDR3, the DNA is TGTGCCAGCAGTTCCCGGACAGGTAATCAGCCCCAGCATTTT.

There are many counts of this clonotype. The V gene is TRBV5-1, the J gene TRBJ2-3, with D perhaps TRBD2 (6 bases). Germline values: CDR1 SGHRS, CDR2 YFSETQ. The V gene lost 2 bases and the J gene lost 3 bases, with 16 bases spanning the gap. The CDR3 is 16 residues long. The CDR3 bases are TGCGCCAGCAGCTTCCGGGCCCAAGGAGGGACAGATACGCAGTATTTT. This encodes CASSFRAQGGTDTQYF.

This clonotype occurred many times. The chain joins TRBV6-2 or TRBV6-3 to TRBJ1-2; TRBD1 agrees at 9 bases. CDR3 size: 16 residues. Germline values: CDR1 MNHEY, CDR2 SVGEGT. V lost 4 bases to trimming and J lost 1 base; unmatched junction nucleotides: 7. CDR3 in DNA: TGTGCCAGCAGTTTACCGGGACAGGGCCTTAACTATGGCTACACCTTC. Protein product: CASSLPGQGLNYGYTF.

This clonotype was seen many times. This sequence joins TRBV5-1 and TRBJ1-3; D remains unclear. This CDR3 is built from 16 residues. Germline-derived CDR1 and CDR2 are SGHRS and YFSETQ. The ends were cut back, 1 base at V and 1 base at J, with 12 bases in the middle. CDR3 nucleotides: TGCGCCAGCAGCTTGAATTTGCGGAGATCTGGAAACACCATATATTTT. Amino acid sequence: CASSLNLRRSGNTIYF.

This clonotype was seen many times. The chain uses TRBV2 and TRBJ2-2; possibly TRBD1 for D (6 bases). Germline values: CDR1 SNHLY, CDR2 FYNNEI. The CDR3 is 15 residues long. The V gene lost 2 bases and the J gene lost 4 bases, with 11 bases spanning the gap. CDR3 nucleotide sequence: TGTGCCAGCAGTGAAACTGACAGGCCCACCGGGGAGCTGTTTTTT. Translation: CASSETDRPTGELFF.

In its sample, this clonotype was seen many times. The rearrangement joins TRBV29-1 to TRBJ1-1; D perhaps matches TRBD1 (6 bases). Between the trimmed V and J ends, which lost 7 bases and 4 bases, there was a span of 16 bases. CDR1 is SQVTM and CDR2 is ANQGSEA in the germline V gene. The CDR3 length is 13 residues. The CDR3 loop is CSGNTGMGTEAFF. The CDR3 DNA sequence: TGCAGCGGAAACACAGGGATGGGCACTGAAGCTTTCTTT.